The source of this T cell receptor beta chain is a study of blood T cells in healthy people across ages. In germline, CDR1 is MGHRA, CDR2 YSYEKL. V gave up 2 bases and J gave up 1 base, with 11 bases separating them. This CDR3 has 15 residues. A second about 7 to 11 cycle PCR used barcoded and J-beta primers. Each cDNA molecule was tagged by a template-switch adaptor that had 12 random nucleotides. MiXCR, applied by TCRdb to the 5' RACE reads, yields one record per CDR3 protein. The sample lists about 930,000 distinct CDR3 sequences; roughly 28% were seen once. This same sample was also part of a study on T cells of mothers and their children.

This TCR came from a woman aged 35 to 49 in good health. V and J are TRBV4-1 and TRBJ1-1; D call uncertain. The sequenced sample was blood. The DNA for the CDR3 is TGCGCCAGCAGCCAACGTTCAGGCTGGAACACTGAAGCTTTCTTT. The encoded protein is CASSQRSGWNTEAFF.